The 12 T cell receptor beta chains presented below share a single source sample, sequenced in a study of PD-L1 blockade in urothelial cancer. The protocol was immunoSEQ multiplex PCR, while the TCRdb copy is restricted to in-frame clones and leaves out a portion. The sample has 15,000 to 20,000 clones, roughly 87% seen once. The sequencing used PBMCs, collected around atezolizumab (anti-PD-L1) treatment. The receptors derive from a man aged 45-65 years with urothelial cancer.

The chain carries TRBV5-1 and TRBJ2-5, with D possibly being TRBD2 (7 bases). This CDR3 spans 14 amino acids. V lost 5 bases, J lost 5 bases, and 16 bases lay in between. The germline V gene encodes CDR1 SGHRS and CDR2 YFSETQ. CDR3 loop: CASSSAGAPETQYF. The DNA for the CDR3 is TGCGCCAGCAGTTCTGCGGGGGCGCCGGAGACCCAGTACTTC.

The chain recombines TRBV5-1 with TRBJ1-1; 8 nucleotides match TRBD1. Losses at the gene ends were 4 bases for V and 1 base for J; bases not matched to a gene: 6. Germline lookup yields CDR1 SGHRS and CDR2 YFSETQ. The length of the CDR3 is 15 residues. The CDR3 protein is CASSHGQGKNTEAFF. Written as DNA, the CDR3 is TGCGCCAGCAGCCATGGACAGGGCAAGAACACTGAAGCTTTCTTT.

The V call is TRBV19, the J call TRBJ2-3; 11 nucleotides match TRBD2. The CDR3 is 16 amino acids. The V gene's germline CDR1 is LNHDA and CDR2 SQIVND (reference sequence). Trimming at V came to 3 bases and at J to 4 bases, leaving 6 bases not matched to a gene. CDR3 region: CASSITVAGGADTQYF. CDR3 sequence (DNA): TGTGCCAGTAGTATCACGGTAGCGGGAGGGGCAGATACGCAGTATTTT.

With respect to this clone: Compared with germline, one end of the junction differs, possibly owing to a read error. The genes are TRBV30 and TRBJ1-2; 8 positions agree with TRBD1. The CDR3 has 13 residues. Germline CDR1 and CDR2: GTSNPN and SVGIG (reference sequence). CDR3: CTWIDRGLDGYTF. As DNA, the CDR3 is TGTACCTGGATTGACAGGGGCCTAGACGGCTACACCTTC. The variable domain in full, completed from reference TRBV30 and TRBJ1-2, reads SQTIHQWPATLVQPVGSPLSLECTVEGTSNPNLYWYRQAAGRGLQLLFYSVGIGQISSEVPQNLSASRPQDRQFILSSKKLLLSDSGFYLCTWIDRGLDGYTFGSGTRLTVV.

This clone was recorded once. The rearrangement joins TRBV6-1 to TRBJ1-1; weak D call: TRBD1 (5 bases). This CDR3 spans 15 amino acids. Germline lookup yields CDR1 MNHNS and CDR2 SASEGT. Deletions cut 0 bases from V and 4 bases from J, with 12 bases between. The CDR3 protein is CASSEALRVGTEAFF. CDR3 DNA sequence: TGTGCCAGCAGTGAAGCGCTCAGGGTGGGCACTGAAGCTTTCTTT.

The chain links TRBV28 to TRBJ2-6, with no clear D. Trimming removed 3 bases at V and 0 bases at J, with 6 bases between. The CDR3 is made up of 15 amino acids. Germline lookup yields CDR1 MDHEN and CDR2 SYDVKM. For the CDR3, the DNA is TGTGCCAGCAGTTTGGCCTTCTCTGGGGCCAACGTCCTGACTTTC. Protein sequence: CASSLAFSGANVLTF.

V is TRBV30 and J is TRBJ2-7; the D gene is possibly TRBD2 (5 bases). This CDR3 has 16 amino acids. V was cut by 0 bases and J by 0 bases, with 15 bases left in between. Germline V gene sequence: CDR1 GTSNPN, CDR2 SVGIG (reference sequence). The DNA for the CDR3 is TGTGCCTGGAGTGTCCCACGGGGTCAATCCTCCTACGAGCAGTACTTC. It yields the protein CAWSVPRGQSSYEQYF.

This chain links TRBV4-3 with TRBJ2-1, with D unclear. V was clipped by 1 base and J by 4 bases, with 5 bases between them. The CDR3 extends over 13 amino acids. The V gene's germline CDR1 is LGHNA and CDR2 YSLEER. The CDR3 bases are TGCGCCAGCAGCCAAGGGAGTTACAATGAGCAGTTCTTC. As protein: CASSQGSYNEQFF.

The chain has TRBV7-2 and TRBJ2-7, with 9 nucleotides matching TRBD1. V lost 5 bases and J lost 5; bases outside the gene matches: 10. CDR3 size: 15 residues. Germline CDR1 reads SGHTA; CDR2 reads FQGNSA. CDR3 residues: CASSAPGQGRHEQYF. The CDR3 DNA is TGTGCCAGCAGCGCCCCGGGACAGGGACGTCACGAGCAGTACTTC.

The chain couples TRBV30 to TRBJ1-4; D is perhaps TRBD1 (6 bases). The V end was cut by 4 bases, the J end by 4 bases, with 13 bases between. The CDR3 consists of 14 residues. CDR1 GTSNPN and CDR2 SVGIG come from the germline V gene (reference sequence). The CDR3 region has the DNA TGTGCCTGGAACAGTGGGGGCAATAATGAAAAACTGTTTTTT. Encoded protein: CAWNSGGNNEKLFF.

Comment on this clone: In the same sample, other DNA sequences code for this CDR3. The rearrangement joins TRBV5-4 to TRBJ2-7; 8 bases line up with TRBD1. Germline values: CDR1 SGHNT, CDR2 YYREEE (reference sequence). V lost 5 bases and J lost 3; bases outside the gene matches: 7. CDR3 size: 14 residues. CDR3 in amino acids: CASSSDRGSYEQYF. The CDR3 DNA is TGTGCCAGCAGTTCCGACAGGGGAAGCTACGAGCAGTACTTC.

The DNA of the CDR3 is TGTGCCAGCTCACCACCGGGCGTAGGCTACACCTTC. This gives the protein CASSPPGVGYTF. The chain links TRBV18 to TRBJ1-2; no reliable D call. The CDR3 covers 12 residues. The germline CDR1 and CDR2 sequences are KGHSH and LQKENI. The V end was cut by 0 bases, the J end by 8 bases, with 7 bases between.